The clone carrying this T cell receptor (beta chain) was observed a handful of times. Its antigen is currently unknown. The CDR3 spans 14 residues. V lost 1 base to trimming and J lost 4 bases, with 8 bases between them. CDR1 and CDR2 (germline): SEHNR, FQNEAQ (reference sequence). These data belong to a study of T cells in Graves' hyperthyroidism and ophthalmopathy. RNA transcripts yielded amplified TCR beta CDR3 regions. Primed by the HTBI set, a first-round RT-PCR was run on the TCR CDR3. TCRdb itself ran the multiplex PCR reads through MiXCR, one entry per CDR3 protein. The sample has 250,000 to 300,000 distinct CDR3 sequences, roughly 18% seen once. Study findings and constraints: In the analysis, a 13 V-J model separated ophthalmopathy from stable hyperthyroidism.

Clinical symptoms, serum thyroxine and TRAb, thyroid ultrasound and orbital computed tomography together formed the diagnostic basis. The chain employs TRBV7-9 and TRBJ1-5; tentative D call: TRBD1 (6 bases). Sample: blood. The receptor comes from a man in his forties or fifties with Graves' ophthalmopathy. The CDR3 DNA is TGTGCCAGCAGCTTAGAGGGGGAGAATCAGCCCCAGCATTTT. Its translation: CASSLEGENQPQHF.